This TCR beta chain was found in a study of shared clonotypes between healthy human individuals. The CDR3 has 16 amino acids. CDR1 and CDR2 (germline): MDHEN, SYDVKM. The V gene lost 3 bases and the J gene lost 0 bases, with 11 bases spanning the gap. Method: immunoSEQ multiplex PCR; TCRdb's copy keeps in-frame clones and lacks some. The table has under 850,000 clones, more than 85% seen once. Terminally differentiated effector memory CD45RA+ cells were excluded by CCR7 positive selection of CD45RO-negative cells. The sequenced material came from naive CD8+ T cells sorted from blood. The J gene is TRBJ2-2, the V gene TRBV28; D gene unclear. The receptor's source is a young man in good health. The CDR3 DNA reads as TGTGCCAGCAGTTTTATCAGAGCACCGAACACCGGGGAGCTGTTTTTT. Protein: CASSFIRAPNTGELFF. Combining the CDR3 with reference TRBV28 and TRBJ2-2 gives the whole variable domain DVKVTQSSRYLVKRTGEKVFLECVQDMDHENMFWYRQDPGLGLRLIYFSYDVKMKEKGDIPEGYSVSREKKERFSLILESASTNQTSMYLCASSFIRAPNTGELFFGEGSRLTVL.